Following are 14 T cell receptor beta chains from one sample sequenced in a study of immune evolution from preneoplasia to lung adenocarcinoma (dated by TCRdb to the early 2020s). The library was made by the immunoSEQ multiplex PCR assay. Imported from immuneACCESS, the table was reduced by TCRdb to in-frame sequences with V and J called. These copies leave out some clones; in studies compared against another copy, an unresolved V gene accounts for under half, and the cause of the remainder is not known. The sample table lists roughly 6,000 clones, 65% to 85% of them with a count of one. The top ten constitute under 8% of the sample. The sequencing sample was made of FFPE minimally invasive lung adenocarcinoma tissue. Per the publication, the cell subset or site label means: micro-invasive lung adenocarcinoma (MIA). All receptors come from a person aged 50-69 years with lung adenocarcinoma.

V and J are TRBV5-4 and TRBJ1-6, with D possibly being TRBD1 (6 bases). In germline, CDR1 is SGHNT, CDR2 YYREEE (reference sequence). The CDR3 covers 14 residues. The V gene lost 4 bases and the J gene lost 4 bases, with 9 bases spanning the gap. The CDR3 DNA sequence: TGTGCCAGCAGCCTACAGGGTTATAATTCACCCCTCCACTTT. It translates to CASSLQGYNSPLHF.

This clone showed up just once. The V gene is TRBV15, the J gene TRBJ1-1; D perhaps matches TRBD1 (6 bases). This CDR3 spans 14 amino acids. From germline, CDR1 is LNHNV and CDR2 YYDKDF (reference sequence). V was pared by 4 bases and J by 3 bases, with 12 bases between. The chain's CDR3 is CATSIGQGHTEAFF. The CDR3 coding sequence is TGTGCCACCAGCATCGGTCAGGGGCACACTGAAGCTTTCTTT.

The rearrangement uses TRBV6-1 and TRBJ1-2; 7 nucleotides match TRBD1. The CDR3 totals 14 residues. Trimming took 2 bases from V and 2 from J; bases not matched to a gene: 2. Germline CDR1 reads MNHNS; CDR2 reads SASEGT. DNA for the CDR3: TGTGCCAGCAGTGAAAGACAGGGCAACTATGGCTACACCTTC. Translating gives CASSERQGNYGYTF.

The chain links TRBV28 to TRBJ2-1; D unresolved. The CDR3 sequence is 18 residues long. CDR1 is MDHEN and CDR2 is SYDVKM in the germline V gene. V lost 2 bases and J lost 0, with 17 bases in between. CDR3 loop: CASSLDLIGVSSYNEQFF. CDR3 DNA: TGTGCCAGCAGTTTAGATTTAATCGGCGTTAGCTCCTACAATGAGCAGTTCTTC.

The rearrangement uses TRBV7-8 and TRBJ2-2; no clear D gene. CDR1 SGHVS and CDR2 FQNEAQ come from the germline V gene. V shed 1 base and J shed 7 bases, with 4 bases lying between them. This CDR3 is 12 amino acids long. CDR3 region: CASSLDIGELFF. The CDR3 nucleotides read TGTGCCAGCAGCTTAGATATCGGGGAGCTGTTTTTT.

This clone was counted a few times. The chain has TRBV4-3 and TRBJ2-7; D is uncertain. This CDR3 region has 14 residues. V was clipped by 0 bases and J by 4 bases, with 10 bases between them. CDR1 and CDR2 (germline): LGHNA, YSLEER. The CDR3 bases are TGCGCCAGCAGCCAAGACCCGGACGGGTACGAGCAGTACTTC. It is translated as CASSQDPDGYEQYF.

V usage is TRBV7-2 and J usage is TRBJ2-6; 8 bases match TRBD1. This CDR3 spans 18 amino acids. Trimming took 2 bases from V and 2 from J; bases not matched to a gene: 8. The germline CDR1 and CDR2 sequences are SGHTA and FQGNSA. The chain's CDR3 is CASSLQGALLAGANVLTF. The DNA for the CDR3 is TGTGCCAGCAGCTTACAGGGGGCATTACTGGCTGGGGCCAACGTCCTGACTTTC.

V and J are TRBV6-5 and TRBJ2-7, with 7 bases that match TRBD1. V gave up 4 bases and J gave up 3 bases; unmatched junction bases: 9. Germline V CDR1 and CDR2: MNHEY, SVGAGI. The CDR3 runs to 15 residues. The CDR3 DNA follows: TGTGCCAGCAGTTCTGCGGACAGGTACCTCTACGAGCAGTACTTC. Its protein is CASSSADRYLYEQYF.

The chain couples TRBV10-3 to TRBJ2-3; D gene ambiguous. CDR3 length: 13 amino acids. V lost 8 bases and J lost 0, with 9 bases in between. Germline V lookup: CDR1 ENHRY, CDR2 SYGVKD. DNA of the CDR3: TGTGCCATCGGTCCCGGAAGCACAGATACGCAGTATTTT. Protein product: CAIGPGSTDTQYF.

The chain recombines TRBV10-3 with TRBJ1-2; a possible D gene is TRBD1 (5 bases). Germline-derived CDR1 and CDR2 are ENHRY and SYGVKD. The V gene lost 4 bases and the J gene lost 5 bases, with 11 bases spanning the gap. This CDR3 is built from 13 residues. CDR3 region: CAISGSRDYGYTF. The CDR3 DNA reads as TGTGCCATCAGTGGCAGCAGGGATTATGGCTACACCTTC.

The V and J genes are TRBV2 and TRBJ1-2, with D unclear. V lost 3 bases and J 2 bases, leaving 7 bases between the germline ends. The CDR3 consists of 13 residues. Germline lookup yields CDR1 SNHLY and CDR2 FYNNEI. CDR3 nucleotides: TGTGCCAGCAGTGACGGATACAACTATGGCTACACCTTC. Translation: CASSDGYNYGYTF. Variable domain in full (rest from reference TRBV2 and TRBJ1-2): EPEVTQTPSHQVTQMGQEVILRCVPISNHLYFYWYRQILGQKVEFLVSFYNNEISEKSEIFDDQFSVERPDGSNFTLKIRSTKLEDSAMYFCASSDGYNYGYTFGSGTRLTVV.

The V and J genes are TRBV28 and TRBJ2-5; D gene uncertain. V lost 6 bases to trimming and J lost 4 bases, with 12 bases between them. Germline V CDR1 and CDR2: MDHEN, SYDVKM. The CDR3 loop spans 13 amino acids. CDR3 DNA sequence: TGTGCCAGCAGGGGCCACGGCGGAGAGACCCAGTACTTC. Amino acids: CASRGHGGETQYF.

The chain couples TRBV7-9 to TRBJ1-1; D is undetermined. CDR1 and CDR2 (germline): SEHNR, FQNEAQ (reference sequence). The CDR3 length is 14 residues. Trimming pared 8 bases from V and 3 bases from J, leaving 16 bases between. The CDR3 DNA sequence: TGTGCCAGCTTGCGGGGTGTTCAGGACACTGAAGCTTTCTTT. Its protein product is CASLRGVQDTEAFF. Complete variable domain (other parts from reference TRBV7-9 and TRBJ1-1): DTGVSQNPRHKITKRGQNVTFRCDPISEHNRLYWYRQTLGQGPEFLTYFQNEAQLEKSRLLSDRFSAERPKGSFSTLEIQRTEQGDSAMYLCASLRGVQDTEAFFGQGTRLTVV.

The chain recombines TRBV19 with TRBJ1-1; no clear D gene. CDR1 and CDR2 from the germline V gene are LNHDA and SQIVND (reference sequence). V lost 6 bases and J lost 3, with 17 bases in between. The CDR3 has 15 residues. The CDR3 is CASRPLGGRYTEAFF. The CDR3 bases are TGTGCCAGTAGGCCCCTTGGAGGGAGGTACACTGAAGCTTTCTTT.